These 15 T cell receptor beta chains were sequenced from one sample in a study of blood T cell repertoires in COVID-19. Libraries were prepared by immunoSEQ multiplex PCR; TCRdb keeps only in-frame clonotypes and omits some of them. The sample carries tens of thousands of clones, roughly 90% recorded once. The sample taken for sequencing was peripheral blood. The receptors were gathered from a man aged 50-60 years with acute or convalescent COVID-19.

The genes are TRBV6-5 and TRBJ1-4; 11 positions match TRBD1. The length of the CDR3 is 15 residues. The J segment lost 8 bases and the V segment lost 6 bases, leaving 8 bases of the junction unmatched. Germline lookup yields CDR1 MNHEY and CDR2 SVGAGI. The CDR3 DNA follows: TGTGCCAGCAGACGACAGGGACAGGGGGGCGAAAAACTGTTTTTT. This gives the protein CASRRQGQGGEKLFF.

The J gene is TRBJ2-7, the V gene TRBV7-2; D is possibly TRBD2 (6 bases). Germline values: CDR1 SGHTA, CDR2 FQGNSA. The CDR3 contains 15 residues. The V gene lost 1 base and the J gene lost 3 bases, with 13 bases spanning the gap. Here the CDR3 reads CASSLGAGKNYEQYF. CDR3 in DNA: TGTGCCAGCAGCTTAGGTGCGGGAAAAAACTACGAGCAGTACTTC.

The chain employs TRBV3-1 (or the pseudogene TRBV3-2) and TRBJ1-3, with D possibly TRBD1 on 5 matching bases. This CDR3 comprises 14 residues. Germline V gene data show CDR1 as LGHDT and CDR2 as YNNKEL (reference sequence). The germline V and J ends were trimmed by 6 bases and 1 base, with 10 bases remaining between them. The CDR3 DNA is TGTGCCAGCAGTCGGACATTTTCTGGAAACACCATATATTTT. Amino acid sequence: CASSRTFSGNTIYF.

The chain is built from TRBV12-3 or TRBV12-4 and TRBJ2-2; 9 bases match TRBD1. The junction had 3 bases not matched to a gene; V was cut back by 6 bases and J by 7 bases. The CDR3 contains 13 residues. This CDR3 is CASSRTGVGELFF. CDR3 bases: TGTGCCAGCAGCCGGACAGGGGTCGGGGAGCTGTTTTTT.

The V call is TRBV21-1, the J call TRBJ1-5; the D call of TRBD1 is as the table states it, not checked on the DNA. TRBV21-1 has pseudogene status. This CDR3 has 15 residues. CDR3: CASSPRNRGLQPQHF. DNA for the CDR3: TGTGCCAGCAGTCCCCGGAACAGGGGGCTACAGCCCCAGCATTTT.

The chain has TRBV11-2 and TRBJ1-5; possibly TRBD1 for D (5 bases). V dropped 2 bases and J dropped 0 bases, with 5 bases sitting between them. From germline, CDR1 is SGHAT and CDR2 FQNNGV. There are 14 residues in the CDR3. The DNA for the CDR3 is TGTGCCAGCAGCTTACAGGGTAGCAATCAGCCCCAGCATTTT. Residues: CASSLQGSNQPQHF.

The chain employs TRBV21-1 and TRBJ2-1; whether TRBD2, the table's D call, matches the DNA was not checked. TRBV21-1 is assigned pseudogene status. The CDR3 runs to 16 residues. The CDR3 region has the DNA TGTGCCAGCAGTACGGCAGCCCGGGGGGAAGAGGATGAGCAGTTCTTC. This encodes CASSTAARGEEDEQFF.

J is TRBJ2-3 and V is TRBV27; the match to TRBD2 covers 8 bases. This CDR3 spans 17 amino acids. Germline lookup yields CDR1 MNHEY and CDR2 SMNVEV (reference sequence). V shed 2 bases, J shed 5 bases, and the junction held 12 bases outside the gene matches. CDR3 in DNA: TGTGCCAGCAGTTTACGAAGAACCAGCGGGGGTGGAGATACGCAGTATTTT. This gives the protein CASSLRRTSGGGDTQYF.

This chain uses TRBV7-9 with TRBJ1-1; no reliable D call. CDR3 length: 15 residues. From germline, CDR1 is SEHNR and CDR2 FQNEAQ (reference sequence). V was shortened by 7 bases and J by 4 bases, with 19 bases between the two germline ends. CDR3 DNA sequence: TGTGCCAGCACCCGGGCGAGGGAGTTGCGCACTGAAGCTTTCTTT. Translated: CASTRARELRTEAFF. Using reference TRBV7-9 and TRBJ1-1 for the parts outside the CDR3, the full variable domain is DTGVSQNPRHKITKRGQNVTFRCDPISEHNRLYWYRQTLGQGPEFLTYFQNEAQLEKSRLLSDRFSAERPKGSFSTLEIQRTEQGDSAMYLCASTRARELRTEAFFGQGTRLTVV.

The chain couples TRBV7-9 to TRBJ2-1; D gene ambiguous. The CDR3 is 15 amino acids. Trimming stripped 1 base from V and 4 bases from J, with 11 bases between. Germline V gene data show CDR1 as SEHNR and CDR2 as FQNEAQ (reference sequence). Written as DNA, the CDR3 is TGTGCCAGCAGCTTAGTCGGGTTGAGGTACAATGAGCAGTTCTTC. Translating gives CASSLVGLRYNEQFF. The full variable domain, rest sourced from reference TRBV7-9 and TRBJ2-1, is DTGVSQNPRHKITKRGQNVTFRCDPISEHNRLYWYRQTLGQGPEFLTYFQNEAQLEKSRLLSDRFSAERPKGSFSTLEIQRTEQGDSAMYLCASSLVGLRYNEQFFGPGTRLTVL.

For this clone: One end of the junction is discordant with germline, which a read error may explain. The genes are TRBV28 and TRBJ1-3; D not certain. The CDR3 sequence is 12 residues long. Germline V gene lookup returns CDR1 MDHEN and CDR2 SYDVKM. The CDR3 spells CASSLPNSGSDF. The CDR3 coding sequence is TGTGCCAGCAGTTTACCCAACAGCGGGTCCGATTTT.

The rearrangement joins TRBV7-3 to TRBJ2-2; perhaps TRBD2 as D (6 bases). V lost 0 bases and J 1 base, leaving 9 bases between the germline ends. Per germline, CDR1 SGHTA and CDR2 FQGTGA. The CDR3 is made up of 16 amino acids. CDR3 loop: CASSLTLAMNTGELFF. The CDR3 bases are TGTGCCAGCAGCTTAACCCTAGCGATGAACACCGGGGAGCTGTTTTTT.

CDR3 loop: CASLGGREPNYGYTF. The CDR3 bases are TGTGCCAGCTTGGGGGGGAGGGAACCTAACTATGGCTACACCTTC. The chain combines TRBV7-2 with TRBJ1-2; TRBD1 might be the D (5 bases). The CDR3 sequence is 15 residues long. Germline V gene lookup returns CDR1 SGHTA and CDR2 FQGNSA. V lost 8 bases and J lost 0, with 16 bases in between.

CDR3 amino acids: CASSQVGSASYEQYF. As DNA, the CDR3 is TGCGCCAGCAGCCAAGTGGGTAGCGCCTCCTACGAGCAGTACTTC. The chain joins TRBV4-1 to TRBJ2-7; D may be TRBD2 (5 bases). Germline values: CDR1 MGHRA, CDR2 YSYEKL. With 1 base removed from V and 0 bases from J, the gap between germline ends came to 10 bases. This CDR3 is 15 amino acids long.

The chain recombines TRBV6-5 with TRBJ2-5; 11 positions agree with TRBD1. The CDR3 consists of 14 residues. Germline assignment: CDR1 MNHEY and CDR2 SVGAGI. The V segment lost 6 bases and the J segment 5 bases; nucleotides outside the gene matches: 5. The DNA for the CDR3 is TGTGCCAGCAGGTGGACAGGGGGCCAGGAGACCCAGTACTTC. Its protein is CASRWTGGQETQYF.